These 24 T cell receptor beta chains originate from one sample sequenced in a study of CD8 T cells in ankylosing spondylitis. One entry per CDR3 protein results from TCRdb running MiXCR on the 5' RACE reads. The sample shows around 540,000 distinct CDR3 sequences, 12% of them seen only once. Study results and caveats: It appeared that ankylosing spondylitis blood was characterized by a TCR beta motif of about eight highly homologous variants.

What these receptors recognize is not known. The sample was blood, either unsorted or a sorted T cell fraction (not recorded which). The receptor source for this set is a male donor with ankylosing spondylitis.

This clonotype was detected many times. V and J are TRBV5-1 and TRBJ2-1, with TRBD2 identical over 8 bases. The CDR3 extends over 14 amino acids. Germline CDR1 SGHRS, CDR2 YFSETQ. Trimming took 4 bases from V and 6 from J; bases not matched to a gene: 6. CDR3 DNA: TGCGCCAGCAGCCCAGGACTAGCTTTCAATGAGCAGTTCTTC. Translated, it gives CASSPGLAFNEQFF.

In its sample, this clonotype was seen a few times. The chain joins TRBV20-1 to TRBJ2-5; TRBD2 is a possible D gene (5 bases). V was cut by 3 bases and J by 2 bases, with 13 bases left in between. The CDR3 runs 14 residues. From germline, CDR1 is DFQATT and CDR2 SNEGSKA (reference sequence). This CDR3 reads CSASIPGVQETQYF. For the CDR3, the DNA is TGCAGTGCTAGTATCCCCGGGGTTCAAGAGACCCAGTACTTC.

V gene TRBV5-6 combines with J gene TRBJ1-6, with D perhaps matching TRBD1 (6 bases). CDR1 and CDR2 from the germline V gene are SGHDT and YYEEEE. The CDR3 spans 15 residues. V dropped 2 bases and J dropped 7 bases, with 13 bases sitting between them. The DNA of the CDR3 is TGTGCCAGCAGCTTCAACTTGGGACAAAATTCACCCCTCCACTTT. Its protein product is CASSFNLGQNSPLHF.

This clonotype was observed a handful of times. The V call is TRBV27, the J call TRBJ1-1, with 10 nucleotides matching TRBD1. The V and J ends lost 5 bases and 4 bases, in that order; junction bases with no gene match: 10. This CDR3 is 16 amino acids long. CDR1 and CDR2 from the germline V gene are MNHEY and SMNVEV (reference sequence). This CDR3 is CASSPTGQGSSTEAFF. CDR3 bases: TGTGCCAGCAGTCCTACGGGACAGGGGTCGAGCACTGAAGCTTTCTTT.

In this sample, this clonotype turned up a few times. V is TRBV20-1 and J is TRBJ2-1; D may be TRBD2 (6 bases). Germline V gene data show CDR1 as DFQATT and CDR2 as SNEGSKA (reference sequence). V lost 7 bases and J lost 0, with 13 bases in between. The CDR3 runs 14 residues. CDR3 amino acids: CSESGSSSYNEQFF. CDR3 nucleotide sequence: TGCAGTGAGAGCGGGTCGAGCTCCTACAATGAGCAGTTCTTC.

This clonotype was observed a few times. The CDR3 DNA reads as TGTGCCAGCAGTGGACTGAGGCATTCACCCCTCCACTTT. It is translated as CASSGLRHSPLHF. The chain has TRBV2 and TRBJ1-6, with D uncertain. Deletions cut 4 bases from V and 8 bases from J, with 9 bases between. There are 13 residues in the CDR3. Looked up from germline, CDR1 is SNHLY and CDR2 is FYNNEI.

The table lists this clonotype with many counts. The chain has TRBV5-1 and TRBJ1-6; tentatively, D is TRBD1 (5 bases). Germline CDR1 reads SGHRS; CDR2 reads YFSETQ. The CDR3 spans 17 residues. V was shortened by 5 bases and J by 4 bases, with 19 bases between the two germline ends. CDR3 in amino acids: CASSPDIREGYNSPLHF. CDR3 nucleotides: TGCGCCAGCAGTCCCGACATTCGAGAGGGGTATAATTCACCCCTCCACTTT.

This clonotype has more than one count but fewer than ten. The chain has TRBV7-9 and TRBJ1-2; D not certain. Germline CDR1 SEHNR, CDR2 FQNEAQ (reference sequence). This CDR3 contains 14 residues. The V and J ends lost 1 base and 2 bases respectively, with 8 bases between them. The CDR3 DNA sequence: TGTGCCAGCAGCTTAGAGGCGGTCAACTATGGCTACACCTTC. Residues: CASSLEAVNYGYTF.

This clonotype appeared many times. The V call is TRBV20-1, the J call TRBJ2-1, with 8 bases fitting TRBD2. The CDR3 contains 12 residues. Germline V gene lookup returns CDR1 DFQATT and CDR2 SNEGSKA (reference sequence). The CDR3 DNA sequence: TGCAGCTTAGCGGGAAGCTACAATGAGCAGTTCTTC. Protein: CSLAGSYNEQFF.

This clonotype appeared a few times. This chain joins TRBV20-1 and TRBJ1-1; D uncertain. This CDR3 region has 13 residues. The germline V gene has CDR1 DFQATT and CDR2 SNEGSKA (reference sequence). Trimming removed 3 bases from V and 1 base from J, with 9 bases in between. The CDR3, as DNA: TGCAGTGCTAGCTCTCCCTCGAACACTGAAGCTTTCTTT. Protein product: CSASSPSNTEAFF.

This clonotype was counted between two and nine times. V usage is TRBV20-1 and J usage is TRBJ2-3; TRBD1 matches at 7 bases. Germline V lookup: CDR1 DFQATT, CDR2 SNEGSKA (reference sequence). Germline trimming cut 3 bases from V and 2 bases from J; bases unmatched to any gene: 2. The CDR3 contains 13 residues. The DNA for the CDR3 is TGCAGTGCTAGTCAGGGGGACACAGATACGCAGTATTTT. This encodes CSASQGDTDTQYF.

This clonotype came up a few times. This sequence joins TRBV20-1 and TRBJ2-3; D remains ambiguous. Germline CDR1 DFQATT, CDR2 SNEGSKA (reference sequence). The CDR3 sequence is 15 residues long. V dropped 1 base and J dropped 0 bases, with 11 bases sitting between them. The CDR3 here is CSARGPSASTDTQYF. CDR3 coding DNA: TGCAGTGCTAGAGGTCCGAGTGCTAGCACAGATACGCAGTATTTT.

This clonotype was detected a few times. J is TRBJ2-5 and V is TRBV20-1; D assignment may be TRBD1 or TRBD2 (5 bases each). The V gene lost 6 bases and the J gene lost 0 bases, with 14 bases spanning the gap. The CDR3 covers 14 residues. Germline V gives CDR1 DFQATT, CDR2 SNEGSKA (reference sequence). The CDR3: CSARGDGNQETQYF. CDR3 bases: TGCAGTGCCCGAGGGGACGGGAACCAAGAGACCCAGTACTTC.

This clonotype showed up many times. The chain links TRBV4-1 to TRBJ2-1; D is unclear. Germline assignment: CDR1 MGHRA and CDR2 YSYEKL. The CDR3 loop spans 18 amino acids. Trimming took off 1 base at V and 8 bases at J, with 24 bases between the two ends. For the CDR3, the DNA is TGCGCCAGCAGCCAAGGAGGCACCTCAGCCTCCCGAACCGATGAGCAGTTCTTC. Its translation: CASSQGGTSASRTDEQFF.

J is TRBJ1-2 and V is TRBV12-3 or TRBV12-4; unclear D gene. The CDR3 is 14 amino acids. V was cut by 5 bases and J by 1 base, with 11 bases left in between. The CDR3 protein is CASSLEPNNYGYTF. The CDR3 DNA is TGTGCCAGCAGTCTCGAACCTAATAACTATGGCTACACCTTC.

This clonotype was picked up a small number of times. The V and J genes are TRBV5-1 and TRBJ2-1; D is possibly TRBD1 or TRBD2 (5 bases each). The length of the CDR3 is 15 residues. CDR1 is SGHRS and CDR2 is YFSETQ in the germline V gene. V lost 4 bases and J lost 2, with 13 bases in between. Here the CDR3 reads CASSQGTETYNEQFF. CDR3 coding DNA: TGCGCCAGCAGCCAAGGGACGGAAACCTACAATGAGCAGTTCTTC.

V usage is TRBV20-1 and J usage is TRBJ2-2; no clear D. V gave up 3 bases and J gave up 8 bases, with 16 bases separating them. The CDR3 has 14 amino acids. Looked up from germline, CDR1 is DFQATT and CDR2 is SNEGSKA (reference sequence). CDR3 sequence reads: CSASSQTATGELFF. The DNA of the CDR3 is TGCAGTGCTAGTTCCCAGACTGCTACGGGGGAGCTGTTTTTT.

The rearrangement links TRBV20-1 to TRBJ2-2; D might be TRBD1 (6 bases). The CDR3 has 14 amino acids. Germline-derived CDR1 and CDR2 are DFQATT and SNEGSKA (reference sequence). Deletions cut 6 bases from V and 1 base from J, with 12 bases between. CDR3 coding DNA: TGCAGTGCCAGGGGTAGGGAGAACACCGGGGAGCTGTTTTTT. It translates to CSARGRENTGELFF.

This clonotype has a handful of counts. This chain connects TRBV4-1 to TRBJ2-1, with 10 positions matching TRBD2. V shed 3 bases, J shed 4 bases, and the junction held 9 bases outside the gene matches. Germline V lookup: CDR1 MGHRA, CDR2 YSYEKL. CDR3 length: 17 residues. The CDR3 here is CASSQELAGNLYNEQFF. DNA for the CDR3: TGCGCCAGCAGCCAGGAACTAGCGGGGAACCTATACAATGAGCAGTTCTTC.

This clonotype was seen a handful of times. The chain couples TRBV29-1 to TRBJ2-6; 8 nucleotides match TRBD1. Germline V gives CDR1 SQVTM, CDR2 ANQGSEA. The length of the CDR3 is 16 residues. Unmatched junction bases numbered 6, after V lost 4 bases and J lost 1 base. This chain's CDR3 is CSVGGQGLSGANVLTF. For the CDR3, the DNA is TGCAGCGTTGGTGGACAGGGTCTGTCTGGGGCCAACGTCCTGACTTTC.

This clonotype appeared many times. The V gene is TRBV12-3 or TRBV12-4, the J gene TRBJ1-2; tentatively, D is TRBD1 (5 bases). Deletions cut 7 bases from V and 4 bases from J, with 16 bases between. The CDR3 totals 14 residues. The CDR3 DNA follows: TGTGCCAGCATCCCCTTGAGAGGGGCCTATGGCTACACCTTC. Protein: CASIPLRGAYGYTF.

The V gene is TRBV4-1, the J gene TRBJ2-7; 8 bases are shared with TRBD1. There are 14 residues in the CDR3. J lost 6 bases, V lost 1 base, and 5 bases had no gene match. Per the germline V gene, CDR1 is MGHRA and CDR2 is YSYEKL. CDR3 DNA sequence: TGCGCCAGCAGCCAAGTGGACAGGGTGGGCGAGCAGTACTTC. Residues: CASSQVDRVGEQYF.

The table lists this clonotype with a few counts. The genes are TRBV7-9 and TRBJ2-1; no clear D gene. Trimming removed 3 bases at V and 3 bases at J, with 15 bases between. The V gene's germline CDR1 is SEHNR and CDR2 FQNEAQ (reference sequence). The CDR3 has 16 residues. The CDR3 bases are TGTGCCAGCAGCTTGAGTCTAACGTGGGACTACAATGAGCAGTTCTTC. This translates into CASSLSLTWDYNEQFF.

Many counts were recorded for this clonotype. The J gene is TRBJ1-2, the V gene TRBV20-1; D gene ambiguous. V was cut by 0 bases and J by 7 bases, with 12 bases left in between. CDR1 is DFQATT, CDR2 SNEGSKA, per germline (reference sequence). This CDR3 is 13 amino acids long. The CDR3 here is CSAREPLRTGYTF. DNA for the CDR3: TGCAGTGCTAGAGAACCCCTGCGCACTGGCTACACCTTC.